This passage covers 3 T cell receptor beta chains from one sample sequenced in a study of cytomegalovirus exposure and HLA in healthy donors. The PCR ran on 60 Vbeta and 13 Jbeta primers. Here immunoSEQ multiplex PCR was the method, and the copy in TCRdb shows in-frame clones only, minus some. The table shows under 60,000 clones, with roughly 79% occurring only once. Sequencing was done on a sample of PBMCs. The receptors stem from a man aged 45-60 years in good health and CMV-seronegative.

This chain connects TRBV10-3 to TRBJ1-5; D is undetermined. Trimming took 9 bases from V and 2 from J, leaving 20 bases between them. This CDR3 spans 16 amino acids. The germline V gene encodes CDR1 ENHRY and CDR2 SYGVKD. The CDR3 sequence: CAMIKLGGHRNQPQHF. CDR3 DNA: TGTGCCATGATTAAATTGGGAGGTCACCGCAATCAGCCCCAGCATTTT.

V gene TRBV7-8 combines with J gene TRBJ2-7; 8 bases match TRBD2. With V trimmed by 2 bases and J by 0 bases, 6 bases remained unmatched. Germline lookup yields CDR1 SGHVS and CDR2 FQNEAQ. The CDR3 sequence is 16 residues long. The CDR3 loop is CASSLNGGGISYEQYF. In nucleotides, the CDR3 is TGTGCCAGCAGCTTAAATGGCGGGGGGATCTCCTACGAGCAGTACTTC.

The genes are TRBV6-6 and TRBJ1-4; D unresolved. CDR1 is MNHNY and CDR2 is SVGAGI in the germline V gene (reference sequence). The CDR3 has 13 residues. V was trimmed by 0 bases and J by 7 bases, leaving 6 bases between them. The CDR3 loop reads CASSYSRGEKLFF. The CDR3 DNA follows: TGTGCCAGCAGTTACTCGAGAGGTGAAAAACTGTTTTTT.